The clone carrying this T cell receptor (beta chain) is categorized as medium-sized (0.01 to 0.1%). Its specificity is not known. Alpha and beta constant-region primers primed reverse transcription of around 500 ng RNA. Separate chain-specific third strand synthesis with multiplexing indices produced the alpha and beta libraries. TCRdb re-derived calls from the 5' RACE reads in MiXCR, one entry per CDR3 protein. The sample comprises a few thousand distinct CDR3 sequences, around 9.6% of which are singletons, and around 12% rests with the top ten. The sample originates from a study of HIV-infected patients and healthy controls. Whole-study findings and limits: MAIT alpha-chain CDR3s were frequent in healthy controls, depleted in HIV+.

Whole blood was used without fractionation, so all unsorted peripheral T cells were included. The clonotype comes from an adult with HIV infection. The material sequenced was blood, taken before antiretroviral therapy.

The CDR3 region is CASSPRTGSSSYNEQFF. CDR3 DNA: TGTGCCAGCAGCCCGAGGACAGGGAGTAGCTCCTACAATGAGCAGTTCTTC. The rearrangement joins TRBV7-2 to TRBJ2-1, with 8 nucleotides matching TRBD1. Germline assignment: CDR1 SGHTA and CDR2 FQGNSA. With V trimmed by 5 bases and J by 0 bases, 9 bases remained unmatched. The CDR3 covers 17 residues.